Below, one T cell receptor beta chain is given with its context. A library made for alpha chains picked up this beta chain off target, so its size means little. CDR1 and CDR2 from the germline V gene are WSHSY and SAAADI. CDR3 length equals 13 residues. The V end was cut by 4 bases, the J end by 3 bases, with 8 bases between. This record belongs to a study of spatial heterogeneity in lung cancer. Time point of the sample: sample taken at primary tumor resection. Unsorted samples of tumor, nontumor lung or frozen PBMC had their whole RNA sequenced. TCRdb reanalysed the 5' RACE reads using MiXCR and keeps one entry per CDR3 protein. The table lists around 7,000 distinct CDR3 sequences, 7% of them singletons.

The gene calls are TRBV10-2 and TRBJ2-3; D unclear. The sequence was obtained from a male donor with early-stage non-small cell lung cancer. The sample in question was PBMCs, obtained at surgery. The CDR3 region is CASSVERTDTQYF. CDR3 sequence (DNA): TGCGCCAGCAGTGTAGAGAGGACAGATACGCAGTATTTT.